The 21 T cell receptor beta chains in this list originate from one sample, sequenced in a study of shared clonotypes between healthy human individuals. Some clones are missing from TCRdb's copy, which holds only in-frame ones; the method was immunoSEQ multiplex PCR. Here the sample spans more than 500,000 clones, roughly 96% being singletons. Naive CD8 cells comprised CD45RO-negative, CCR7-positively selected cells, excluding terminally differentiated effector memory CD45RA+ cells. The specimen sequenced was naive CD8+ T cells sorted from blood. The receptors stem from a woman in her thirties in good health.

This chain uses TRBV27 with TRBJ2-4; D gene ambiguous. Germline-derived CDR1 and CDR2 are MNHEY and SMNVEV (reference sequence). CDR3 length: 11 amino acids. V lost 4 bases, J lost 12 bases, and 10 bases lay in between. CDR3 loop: CASSSEGNQYF. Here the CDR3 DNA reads TGTGCCAGCAGTTCAGAAGGGAATCAGTACTTC.

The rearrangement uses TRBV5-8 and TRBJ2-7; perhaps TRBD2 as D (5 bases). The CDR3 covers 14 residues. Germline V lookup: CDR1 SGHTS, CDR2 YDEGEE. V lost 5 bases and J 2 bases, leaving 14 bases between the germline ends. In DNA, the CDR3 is TGTGCCAGCAGTAGTCCCCTAGCTCCCTACGAGCAGTACTTC. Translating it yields CASSSPLAPYEQYF.

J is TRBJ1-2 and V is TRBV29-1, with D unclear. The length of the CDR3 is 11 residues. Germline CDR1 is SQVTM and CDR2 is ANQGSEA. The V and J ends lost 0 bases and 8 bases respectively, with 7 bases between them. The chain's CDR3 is CSVEDSEGYTF. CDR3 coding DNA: TGCAGCGTTGAAGATTCGGAGGGCTACACCTTC.

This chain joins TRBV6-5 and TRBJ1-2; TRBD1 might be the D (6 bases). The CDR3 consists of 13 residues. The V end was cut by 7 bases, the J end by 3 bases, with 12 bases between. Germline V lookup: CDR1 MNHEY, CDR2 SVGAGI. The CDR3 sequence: CASTGGRDYGYTF. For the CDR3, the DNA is TGTGCCAGCACGGGGGGGCGAGACTATGGCTACACCTTC.

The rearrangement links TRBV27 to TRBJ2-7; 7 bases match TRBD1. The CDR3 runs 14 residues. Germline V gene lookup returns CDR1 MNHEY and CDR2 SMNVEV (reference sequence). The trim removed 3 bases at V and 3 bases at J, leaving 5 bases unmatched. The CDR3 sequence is CASSFSQGSYEQYF. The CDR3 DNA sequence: TGTGCCAGCAGTTTCTCACAGGGGAGCTACGAGCAGTACTTC.

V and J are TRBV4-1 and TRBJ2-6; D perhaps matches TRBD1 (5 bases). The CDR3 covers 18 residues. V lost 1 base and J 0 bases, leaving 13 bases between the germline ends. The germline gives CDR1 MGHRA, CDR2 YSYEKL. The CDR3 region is CASSQGYRSDSGANVLTF. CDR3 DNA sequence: TGCGCCAGCAGCCAAGGGTACAGGTCGGACTCTGGGGCCAACGTCCTGACTTTC.

This CDR3 reads CASSLKGTLYEQYF. The DNA for the CDR3 is TGTGCCAGCAGTTTGAAGGGCACGCTCTACGAGCAGTACTTC. The J gene is TRBJ2-7, the V gene TRBV28; D is ambiguous. The germline gives CDR1 MDHEN, CDR2 SYDVKM. Between the trimmed V and J ends, which lost 3 bases and 3 bases, there was a span of 12 bases. There are 14 residues in the CDR3.

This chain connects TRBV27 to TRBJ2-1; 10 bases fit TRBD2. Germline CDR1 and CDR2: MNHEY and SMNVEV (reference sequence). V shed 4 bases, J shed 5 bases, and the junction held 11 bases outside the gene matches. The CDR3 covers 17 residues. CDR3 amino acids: CASSWFALAGGNNEQFF. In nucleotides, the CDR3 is TGTGCCAGCAGTTGGTTTGCGTTAGCGGGAGGCAACAATGAGCAGTTCTTC.

The DNA of the CDR3 is TGTGCCAGCAGCGCGGGGACAGGAGCCTACGAGCAGTACTTC. It codes for CASSAGTGAYEQYF. The gene calls are TRBV5-6 and TRBJ2-7, with 8 positions matching TRBD1. The CDR3 length is 14 residues. Germline lookup yields CDR1 SGHDT and CDR2 YYEEEE. The trim removed 4 bases at V and 2 bases at J, leaving 5 bases unmatched.

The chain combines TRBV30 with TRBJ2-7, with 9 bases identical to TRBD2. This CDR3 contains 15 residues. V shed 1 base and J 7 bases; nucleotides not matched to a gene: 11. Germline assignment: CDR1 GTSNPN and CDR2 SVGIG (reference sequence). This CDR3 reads CAWSAPLGSGGEQYF. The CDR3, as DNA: TGTGCCTGGAGTGCCCCCCTAGGGAGCGGGGGGGAGCAGTACTTC.

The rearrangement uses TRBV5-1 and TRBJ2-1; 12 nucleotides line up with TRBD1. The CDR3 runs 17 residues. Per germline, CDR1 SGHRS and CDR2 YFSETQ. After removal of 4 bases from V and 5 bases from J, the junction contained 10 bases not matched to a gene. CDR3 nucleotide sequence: TGCGCCAGCAGCCCGAAGGGACAGGGGGCCCTCAACAATGAGCAGTTCTTC. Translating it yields CASSPKGQGALNNEQFF. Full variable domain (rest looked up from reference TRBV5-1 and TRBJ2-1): KAGVTQTPRYLIKTRGQQVTLSCSPISGHRSVSWYQQTPGQGLQFLFEYFSETQRNKGNFPGRFSGRQFSNSRSEMNVSTLELGDSALYLCASSPKGQGALNNEQFFGPGTRLTVL.

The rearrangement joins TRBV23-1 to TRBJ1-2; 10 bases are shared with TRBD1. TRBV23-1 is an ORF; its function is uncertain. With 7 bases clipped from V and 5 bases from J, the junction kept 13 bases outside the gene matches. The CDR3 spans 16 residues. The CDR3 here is CASMLPGQGTRYGYTF. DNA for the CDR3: TGCGCCAGCATGCTACCGGGACAGGGGACTCGATATGGCTACACCTTC.

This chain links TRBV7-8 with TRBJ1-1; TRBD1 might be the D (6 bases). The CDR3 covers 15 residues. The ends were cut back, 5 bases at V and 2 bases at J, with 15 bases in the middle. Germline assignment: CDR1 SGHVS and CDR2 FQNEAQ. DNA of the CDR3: TGTGCCAGCAGCCAGGACAGCTATCCAAACACTGAAGCTTTCTTT. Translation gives CASSQDSYPNTEAFF.

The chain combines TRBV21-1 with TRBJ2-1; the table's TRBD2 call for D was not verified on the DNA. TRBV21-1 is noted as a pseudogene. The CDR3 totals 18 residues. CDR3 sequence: CAIPQGGVPSVRINEQFF. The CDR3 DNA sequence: TGTGCCATCCCCCAAGGAGGGGTCCCCTCCGTTCGTATCAATGAGCAGTTCTTC.

CDR3 nucleotide sequence: TGTGCCAGCAGCGCTAGCTCCTACGAGCAGTACTTC. Protein product: CASSASSYEQYF. The chain combines TRBV9 with TRBJ2-5; D unclear. The J call is doubtful: the DNA matches TRBJ2-7 better. The CDR3 is 12 residues long. Germline V gene lookup returns CDR1 SGDLS and CDR2 YYNGEE.

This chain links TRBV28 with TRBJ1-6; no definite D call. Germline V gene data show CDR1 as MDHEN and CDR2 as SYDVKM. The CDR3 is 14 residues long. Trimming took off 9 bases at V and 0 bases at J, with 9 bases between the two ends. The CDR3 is CASLKSSYNSPLHF. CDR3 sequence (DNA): TGTGCCAGTCTGAAAAGCTCCTATAATTCACCCCTCCACTTT.

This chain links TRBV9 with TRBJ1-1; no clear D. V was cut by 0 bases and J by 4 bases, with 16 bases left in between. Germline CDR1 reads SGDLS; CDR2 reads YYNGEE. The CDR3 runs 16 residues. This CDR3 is CASSVGSGLGSTEAFF. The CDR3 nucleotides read TGTGCCAGCAGCGTAGGGTCTGGGTTAGGGAGCACTGAAGCTTTCTTT.

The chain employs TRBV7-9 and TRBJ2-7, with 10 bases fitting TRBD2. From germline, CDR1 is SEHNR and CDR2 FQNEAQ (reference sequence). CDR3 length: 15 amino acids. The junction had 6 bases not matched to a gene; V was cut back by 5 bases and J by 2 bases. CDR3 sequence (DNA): TGTGCCAGCAGCCGTAGCGGGAGGCCCCCCTACGAGCAGTACTTC. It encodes CASSRSGRPPYEQYF.

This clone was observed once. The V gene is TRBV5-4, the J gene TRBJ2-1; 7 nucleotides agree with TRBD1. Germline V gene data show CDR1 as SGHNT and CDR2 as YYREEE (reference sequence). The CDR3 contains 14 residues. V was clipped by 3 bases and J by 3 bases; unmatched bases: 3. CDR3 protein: CASSSGDSYNEQFF. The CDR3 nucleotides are TGTGCCAGCAGCTCCGGGGACAGCTACAATGAGCAGTTCTTC.

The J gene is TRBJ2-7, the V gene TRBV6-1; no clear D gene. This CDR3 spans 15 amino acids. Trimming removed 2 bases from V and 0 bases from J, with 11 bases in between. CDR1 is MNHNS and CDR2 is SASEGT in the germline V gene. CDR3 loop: CASSEYRADSYEQYF. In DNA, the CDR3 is TGTGCCAGCAGTGAATATAGGGCGGACTCCTACGAGCAGTACTTC.

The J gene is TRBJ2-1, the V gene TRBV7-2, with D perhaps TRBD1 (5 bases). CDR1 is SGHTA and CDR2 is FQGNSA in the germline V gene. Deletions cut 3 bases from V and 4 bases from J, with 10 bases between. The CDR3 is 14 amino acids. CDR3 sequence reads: CASSFLGVYNEQFF. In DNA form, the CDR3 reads TGTGCCAGCAGCTTTTTAGGGGTTTACAATGAGCAGTTCTTC. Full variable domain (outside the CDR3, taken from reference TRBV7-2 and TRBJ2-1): GAGVSQSPSNKVTEKGKDVELRCDPISGHTALYWYRQSLGQGLEFLIYFQGNSAPDKSGLPSDRFSAERTGGSVSTLTIQRTQQEDSAVYLCASSFLGVYNEQFFGPGTRLTVL.